Presented here are 13 T cell receptor beta chains from one specimen sequenced in a study of T-cell reconstitution after alpha-beta-depleted transplantation in children. Preparation of the TCRbeta library involved a method that used unique molecular identifiers. One entry per CDR3 protein results from TCRdb running MiXCR on the PCR reads. The sample has around 440,000 distinct CDR3 sequences; about 10% are singletons. This sample comprised PBMCs, obtained before TCRalphabeta/CD19-depleted stem cell transplant. Receptors were obtained from a child aged 2-15 years with inherited bone marrow failure, due to receive a stem cell transplant.

This clonotype occurred many times. This chain links TRBV29-1 with TRBJ2-7, with TRBD1 matching 9 bases. Trimming at V came to 7 bases and at J to 3 bases, leaving 7 bases not matched to a gene. The germline V gene has CDR1 SQVTM and CDR2 ANQGSEA. The CDR3 covers 13 residues. The CDR3 is CSANGQGSYEQYF. CDR3 nucleotides: TGCAGCGCTAACGGACAGGGGAGCTACGAGCAGTACTTC.

This clonotype was observed many times. V is TRBV20-1 and J is TRBJ1-2; TRBD1 matches at 9 bases. The CDR3 is 15 residues long. With 5 bases clipped from V and 7 bases from J, the junction kept 14 bases outside the gene matches. CDR1 and CDR2 from the germline V gene are DFQATT and SNEGSKA (reference sequence). The DNA of the CDR3 is TGCAGTGCTTACCAAGACACAGGGGGCTATGGTGGCTACACCTTC. Amino acid sequence: CSAYQDTGGYGGYTF.

This clonotype showed up many times. The V call is TRBV7-2, the J call TRBJ2-1; the match to TRBD1 covers 10 bases. Germline values: CDR1 SGHTA, CDR2 FQGNSA. This CDR3 is built from 15 residues. Unmatched junction bases numbered 6, after V lost 5 bases and J lost 5 bases. CDR3 protein: CASSPWTGGNNEQFF. The CDR3 DNA reads TGTGCCAGCAGCCCATGGACAGGGGGGAACAATGAGCAGTTCTTC.

This clonotype was seen ten or more times. The chain joins TRBV27 to TRBJ2-7; 11 nucleotides match TRBD2. The germline CDR1 and CDR2 sequences are MNHEY and SMNVEV (reference sequence). The CDR3 spans 17 residues. Losses at the gene ends were 2 bases for V and 3 bases for J; bases not matched to a gene: 9. CDR3 nucleotides: TGTGCCAGCAGTTTAACTAGCGGGAGCTCGGGAGTCTACGAGCAGTACTTC. Translating it yields CASSLTSGSSGVYEQYF.

Ten or more counts support this clonotype. The rearrangement joins TRBV6-2 or TRBV6-3 to TRBJ2-3; TRBD2 matches 10 bases. Germline CDR1 MNHEY, CDR2 SVGEGT. J gave up 5 bases and V 8 bases, and 13 bases lay outside the gene matches. The CDR3 extends over 16 amino acids. CDR3 sequence reads: CASRQLAGLGGDTQYF. The CDR3 region has the DNA TGTGCCAGCCGTCAACTAGCGGGACTGGGGGGAGATACGCAGTATTTT.

The chain combines TRBV12-3 or TRBV12-4 with TRBJ2-1, with D perhaps being TRBD1 or TRBD2 (5 bases each). V was shortened by 3 bases and J by 5 bases, with 14 bases between the two germline ends. This CDR3 contains 15 residues. The CDR3 DNA reads as TGTGCCAGCAGTTTGATGAGGGACCTCAACAATGAGCAGTTCTTC. Protein: CASSLMRDLNNEQFF.

The chain employs TRBV5-5 and TRBJ2-2; D gene ambiguous. V was clipped by 0 bases and J by 4 bases, with 16 bases between them. Germline CDR1 is SGHKS and CDR2 is YYEKEE (reference sequence). The CDR3 contains 17 residues. CDR3 in DNA: TGTGCCAGCAGCTTGGCCTTGGACCGCCAGATCACCGGGGAGCTGTTTTTT. This translates into CASSLALDRQITGELFF.

This clonotype was seen at least ten times. V usage is TRBV4-2 and J usage is TRBJ2-2, with a weak D call TRBD2 (6 bases). The germline V gene encodes CDR1 LGHNA and CDR2 YNFKEQ. The CDR3 spans 18 residues. V gave up 0 bases and J gave up 4 bases, with 18 bases separating them. The CDR3 DNA reads TGTGCCAGCAGCCAAGATGCACTAGCCAACGGAGGCACCGGGGAGCTGTTTTTT. This gives the protein CASSQDALANGGTGELFF.

This clonotype was picked up many times. This rearrangement joins TRBV5-1 to TRBJ1-1, with no clear D. CDR1 SGHRS and CDR2 YFSETQ come from the germline V gene. CDR3 length equals 14 residues. The ends were cut back, 0 bases at V and 1 base at J, with 7 bases in the middle. The CDR3 nucleotides read TGCGCCAGCAGCTTGGGAGGAGAGAACACTGAAGCTTTCTTT. Translated, it gives CASSLGGENTEAFF.

This clonotype was counted at least ten times. This chain uses TRBV20-1 with TRBJ2-3, with D possibly TRBD1 on 5 matching bases. The germline V gene has CDR1 DFQATT and CDR2 SNEGSKA (reference sequence). The CDR3 covers 15 residues. Trimming removed 5 bases at V and 2 bases at J, with 17 bases between. The CDR3 here is CSAFPRGFITDTQYF. The CDR3, as DNA: TGCAGTGCTTTCCCTAGGGGCTTTATCACAGATACGCAGTATTTT.

This chain uses TRBV12-3 or TRBV12-4 with TRBJ1-2; the match to TRBD1 covers 12 bases. The CDR3 is 17 residues long. V trimming: 4 bases; J trimming: 4 bases; junction bases outside the gene matches: 10. DNA of the CDR3: TGTGCCAGCAGTTCCCGGGACAGGGGGCTCGCTTTCTATGGCTACACCTTC. Amino acids: CASSSRDRGLAFYGYTF.

This chain connects TRBV10-3 to TRBJ1-5; tentative D call: TRBD1 (6 bases). V shed 4 bases and J shed 2 bases, with 6 bases lying between them. Germline V gene data show CDR1 as ENHRY and CDR2 as SYGVKD. The CDR3 consists of 13 residues. CDR3 in amino acids: CAISGQGNQPQHF. DNA for the CDR3: TGTGCCATCAGTGGACAGGGCAATCAGCCCCAGCATTTT.

The chain uses TRBV7-9 and TRBJ2-7; 7 nucleotides agree with TRBD1. V lost 5 bases to trimming and J lost 4 bases; unmatched junction nucleotides: 11. CDR1 is SEHNR, CDR2 FQNEAQ, per germline (reference sequence). The CDR3 consists of 15 residues. DNA for the CDR3: TGTGCCAGCAGCACCCGACAGGGAAGAACGTACGAGCAGTACTTC. This codes for CASSTRQGRTYEQYF.